Listed below are T cell receptor beta chains from one sample, sequenced in a study of T cell changes during pregnancy in multiple sclerosis. Using immunoSEQ multiplex PCR, the repertoire was profiled, and TCRdb retains in-frame clones only, with some absent. Altogether around 100,000 clones are present, more than 85% being singletons, with the ten largest covering over 1.5%. The sequenced sample was peripheral blood, obtained in the third trimester of pregnancy. The source of these receptors is a female donor with multiple sclerosis, enrolled in a pregnancy study. The CDR3 runs from the conserved cysteine through the conserved F or W. The D gene is left open where the match is weak. Clone sizes are given selectively: once, few, many, or a class where the clone is expanded.

j_call	v_call	d_call	cdr3_length	clone_size	cdr3_aa	cdr3_nt
TRBJ1-4	TRBV2	-	14	-	CASKEAATNEKLFF	TGTGCCAGCAAGGAGGCAGCAACTAATGAAAAACTGTTTTTT
TRBJ1-2	TRBV30	-	12	-	CAWSVDGYGYTF	TGTGCCTGGAGTGTTGACGGGTATGGCTACACCTTC
TRBJ2-5	TRBV28	TRBD1	14	-	CASSPMRGRETQYF	TGTGCCAGCAGTCCTATGAGGGGGCGAGAGACCCAGTACTTC
TRBJ2-1	TRBV5-1	-	14	once	CASSLSTGDNEQFF	TGCGCCAGCAGCTTGTCCACGGGGGACAATGAGCAGTTCTTC
TRBJ2-7	TRBV30	-	12	-	CAWSPGGREQYF	TGTGCCTGGAGTCCCGGGGGTCGCGAGCAGTACTTC
TRBJ2-1	TRBV7-2	TRBD2	16	-	CASSSLAGGPRIEQFF	TGTGCCAGCAGCTCCCTAGCGGGGGGGCCAAGGATTGAGCAGTTCTTC
TRBJ2-7	TRBV28	TRBD2	14	-	CASRNPGLGYEQYF	TGTGCCAGCAGAAATCCGGGACTAGGATACGAGCAGTACTTC
TRBJ2-5	TRBV9	-	14	-	CASSAGLTQETQYF	TGTGCCAGCAGCGCGGGACTGACTCAAGAGACCCAGTACTTC
TRBJ1-1	TRBV18	TRBD1	15	once	CASSPDRVGFAEAFF	TGTGCCAGCTCACCCGACAGGGTAGGTTTCGCTGAAGCTTTCTTT
TRBJ2-1	TRBV4-1	-	16	-	CASSQASRSSYNEQFF	TGCGCCAGCAGCCAAGCATCGAGGAGCTCCTACAATGAGCAGTTCTTC
TRBJ2-1	TRBV9	TRBD2	16	-	CASSVVAGGPHNEQFF	TGTGCCAGCAGCGTAGTAGCGGGAGGGCCCCACAATGAGCAGTTCTTC
TRBJ2-3	TRBV30	-	13	-	CADAVKGTDTQYF	TGTGCCGACGCGGTCAAAGGAACAGATACGCAGTATTTT
TRBJ2-2	TRBV2	-	14	-	CASRGDWNTGELFF	TGTGCCAGCAGAGGGGACTGGAACACCGGGGAGCTGTTTTTT
TRBJ2-7	TRBV5-1	-	16	-	CASSLGVTGKSYEQYF	TGCGCCAGCAGCTTGGGAGTAACAGGGAAATCCTACGAGCAGTACTTC
TRBJ2-1	TRBV29-1	TRBD2	18	-	CSVDGGLAGGIVNNEQFF	TGCAGCGTTGACGGCGGACTAGCGGGAGGGATAGTGAACAATGAGCAGTTCTTC
TRBJ1-1	TRBV27	-	15	-	CASSPPGHYKAEAFF	TGTGCCAGCAGCCCCCCGGGACACTACAAGGCTGAAGCTTTCTTT
TRBJ2-7	TRBV19	TRBD1	14	-	CASRGDRAPYEQYF	TGTGCCAGTAGGGGGGACAGGGCCCCCTACGAGCAGTACTTC
TRBJ2-5	TRBV11-2	TRBD1	14	few	CASSLGTVQETQYF	TGTGCCAGCAGCCTCGGGACAGTCCAAGAGACCCAGTACTTC
TRBJ2-5	TRBV5-4	TRBD2	14	-	CASSLAGVRETQYF	TGTGCCAGCAGCTTAGCGGGAGTAAGAGAGACCCAGTACTTC
TRBJ2-3	TRBV10-3	-	14	-	CAITTGLITDTQYF	TGTGCCATCACAACGGGACTTATCACAGATACGCAGTATTTT
TRBJ2-7	TRBV30	-	14	-	CAWSVPQVTYEQYF	TGTGCCTGGAGTGTACCCCAGGTAACCTACGAGCAGTACTTC
TRBJ2-7	TRBV6-1	-	13	-	CASSKGEGGEQYF	TGTGCCAGCAGTAAGGGGGAGGGGGGCGAGCAGTACTTC
TRBJ1-1	TRBV19	TRBD1	16	-	CASSKDRDPMDTEAFF	TGTGCCAGTAGTAAAGACAGGGATCCGATGGACACTGAAGCTTTCTTT
TRBJ2-5	TRBV11-2	TRBD2	15	-	CASSPGTSGSQTQYF	TGTGCCAGCAGCCCCGGGACTAGCGGGAGCCAGACCCAGTACTTC
TRBJ2-1	TRBV15	-	11	-	CATSRADEQFF	TGTGCCACCAGCAGAGCGGATGAGCAGTTCTTC
TRBJ2-7	TRBV6-5	TRBD1	14	-	CASSTWDRAHEQYF	TGTGCCAGCAGTACATGGGACAGGGCCCACGAGCAGTACTTC
TRBJ1-2	TRBV30	TRBD1	16	-	CAWRHGTGWTNYGYTF	TGTGCCTGGAGGCACGGGACAGGCTGGACCAACTATGGCTACACCTTC
TRBJ1-1	TRBV5-8	TRBD1	15	-	CASSLGTGTDTEAFF	TGTGCCAGCAGCCTAGGGACAGGGACGGACACTGAAGCTTTCTTT
TRBJ1-3	TRBV2	-	15	-	CASNEGSIPGNTIYF	TGTGCCAGCAATGAGGGGAGTATCCCTGGAAACACCATATATTTT
TRBJ2-2	TRBV28	-	13	-	CASSPPRDRELFF	TGTGCCAGCAGTCCCCCCAGAGACAGGGAGCTGTTTTTT
TRBJ2-7	TRBV20-1	TRBD1	11	-	CSASGGYEQYF	TGCAGTGCCTCAGGGGGTTACGAGCAGTACTTC
TRBJ2-7	TRBV5-5	-	15	once	CASSPQGLGSYEQYF	TGTGCCAGCAGCCCCCAGGGATTGGGGTCCTACGAGCAGTACTTC
TRBJ1-5	TRBV6-5	-	13	-	CASSYGASQPQHF	TGTGCCAGCAGTTATGGGGCCTCTCAGCCCCAGCATTTT
TRBJ2-7	TRBV10-3	TRBD1	16	once	CAISGRDRASSYEQYF	TGTGCCATCAGTGGTAGGGACAGGGCCTCCTCCTACGAGCAGTACTTC
TRBJ2-1	TRBV7-2	TRBD2	13	once	CASSLARGDEQFF	TGTGCCAGCAGCTTAGCGCGGGGGGATGAGCAGTTCTTC
TRBJ1-2	TRBV6-5	-	14	-	CASSYDSAADGYTF	TGTGCCAGCAGTTACGACAGCGCAGCCGATGGCTACACCTTC
TRBJ1-1	TRBV6-1	TRBD1	13	-	CASSWDRNTEAFF	TGTGCCAGCAGTTGGGACAGGAACACTGAAGCTTTCTTT
TRBJ1-5	TRBV19	-	15	-	CASSNAARINQPQHF	TGTGCCAGTAGTAATGCCGCGCGGATCAATCAGCCCCAGCATTTT
TRBJ1-2	TRBV5-8	TRBD1	15	-	CASSSSGTGTYGYTF	TGTGCCAGCAGCTCCTCCGGGACAGGGACCTATGGCTACACCTTC
TRBJ2-7	TRBV9	-	14	-	CASSVEGSSYEQYF	TGTGCCAGCAGCGTAGAAGGGAGCTCCTACGAGCAGTACTTC
TRBJ1-1	TRBV18	TRBD1	14	-	CASGPGQGAAEAFF	TGTGCCAGCGGGCCGGGACAGGGGGCGGCTGAAGCTTTCTTT
TRBJ1-1	TRBV5-1	-	14	-	CASRDQDFNTEAFF	TGCGCCAGCCGCGATCAGGACTTCAACACTGAAGCTTTCTTT
TRBJ1-3	TRBV5-4	-	17	-	CASSLGQARSSGNTIYF	TGTGCCAGCAGCTTGGGACAGGCAAGAAGCTCTGGAAACACCATATATTTT
TRBJ1-6	TRBV14	-	15	-	CASSQVRGGNSPLHF	TGTGCCAGCAGCCAAGTCAGGGGCGGTAATTCACCCCTCCACTTT
TRBJ1-5	TRBV2	TRBD1	15	-	CASSESLAGGQPQHF	TGTGCCAGCAGTGAATCGTTGGCAGGGGGTCAGCCCCAGCATTTT
TRBJ2-7	TRBV19	-	16	-	CASSAYMELRSYEQYF	TGTGCCAGTAGTGCCTACATGGAGCTTCGCTCCTACGAGCAGTACTTC
TRBJ2-7	TRBV2	-	12	-	CASSLQGTVQYF	TGTGCCAGCAGTTTACAGGGAACGGTGCAGTACTTC
TRBJ1-4	TRBV7-2	TRBD1	14	-	CASSSGTGREKLFF	TGTGCCAGCAGCTCCGGGACAGGGAGGGAAAAACTGTTTTTT
TRBJ1-5	TRBV6-1	-	11	few	CASSDRQPQHF	TGTGCCAGCAGTGACCGTCAGCCCCAGCATTTT
TRBJ1-2	TRBV4-1	-	13	-	CASSSRGNYGYTF	TGCGCCAGCAGCTCCCGAGGTAACTATGGCTACACCTTC